This entry features one TCR beta chain sequence. This entry belongs to a study of graft-versus-host responses after intestinal transplantation. V was pared by 4 bases and J by 4 bases, with 2 bases of the junction left unmatched. Germline-derived CDR1 and CDR2 are SQVTM and ANQGSEA. The CDR3 sequence is 13 residues long. Assay: immunoSEQ multiplex PCR; the TCRdb copy retains only in-frame clones and omits some. The sample consists of 21,000 or so clones, 50% to 70% of them appearing once. The starting material was alloreactive CD4+ T cells from a mixed lymphocyte reaction culture, obtained before intestinal transplant. Documented subset: CFSE-low proliferating T cells sorted from roughly 6-day pre-transplant mixed lymphocyte reaction (GvH or HvG direction). The genes are TRBV29-1 and TRBJ1-5; TRBD1 aligns across 9 bases. The origin of this receptor is a human patient who received an intestinal transplant. For the CDR3, the DNA is TGCAGCGTTGTGGGGACAGGGAATCAGCCCCAGCATTTT. Translation: CSVVGTGNQPQHF. Combining the CDR3 with reference TRBV29-1 and TRBJ1-5 gives the whole variable domain SAVISQKPSRDICQRGTSLTIQCQVDSQVTMMFWYRQQPGQSLTLIATANQGSEATYESGFVIDKFPISRPNLTFSTLTVSNMSPEDSSIYLCSVVGTGNQPQHFGDGTRLSIL.